Described below is a single T cell receptor (beta chain) sequence and its context. Its antigen is unidentified. Repertoires were generated with immunoSEQ multiplex PCR, while TCRdb's copy carries only in-frame clones and drops some. The table records 110,000 to 150,000 clones, roughly 83% of them present only once. Looked up from germline, CDR1 is LNHDA and CDR2 is SQIVND (reference sequence). This CDR3 region has 19 residues. V shed 4 bases and J shed 6 bases, with 31 bases lying between them. This sample is part of a study of radiation and T cells in renal cell carcinoma. Study-wide results and caveats: In blood, top tumor clones expanded by 2 weeks, shrinking by 4. No pretreatment tumor biopsies were available for baseline clonotypes.

The time point denotes: baseline pretreatment blood. Treatment noted: 15 Gy SBRT to primary tumor, nephrectomy 4 weeks later. Radiation-treated patients gave blood at baseline, week 2 and week 4. This receptor was taken from a woman aged 50 to 65 with renal cell carcinoma. This sample comprised blood, obtained from a patient whose treatment included radiotherapy and nephrectomy. The V call is TRBV19, the J call TRBJ2-7, with a possible D match to TRBD2 (5 bases). CDR3 region: CASSSVGPGESGRLGEQYF. The CDR3 bases are TGTGCCAGTAGTAGCGTTGGGCCCGGGGAGTCTGGGCGTCTTGGCGAGCAGTACTTC.